This entry lists 21 T cell receptor beta chains sequenced from one sample in a study of shared clonotypes between healthy human individuals. The method was immunoSEQ multiplex PCR; TCRdb's version includes in-frame clones alone and lacks a portion of them. The repertoire has a few hundred thousand clones, about 74% of them found once; the top ten carry about 11%. Sequenced material: PBMCs. These receptors came from a woman between 35 and 50 years old in good health. Some clones in this sample may be carry-over from other donors' samples.

This chain links TRBV7-6 with TRBJ2-3; D is perhaps TRBD2 (5 bases). Per the germline V gene, CDR1 is SGHVS and CDR2 is FNYEAQ. This CDR3 comprises 15 residues. V lost 1 base and J lost 6, with 14 bases in between. The DNA of the CDR3 is TGTGCCAGCAGCTTAGGAGGAGGACCGGGTGATACGCAGTATTTT. Amino acid sequence: CASSLGGGPGDTQYF.

V and J are TRBV6-7 and TRBJ2-4; TRBD1 aligns across 7 bases. TRBV6-7 is reported as an ORF; its role is uncertain. V shed 4 bases and J 7 bases; nucleotides not matched to a gene: 10. CDR3 size: 15 residues. CDR3 protein: CASSCRGGQGNIQYF. As DNA, the CDR3 is TGTGCCAGCAGTTGCAGAGGGGGCCAGGGGAACATTCAGTACTTC.

CDR3 bases: TGTGCCAGCAGTTACAACAGGGGTACCTATGGCTACACCTTC. It codes for CASSYNRGTYGYTF. V gene TRBV7-9 combines with J gene TRBJ1-2; 7 positions agree with TRBD1. CDR1 SEHNR and CDR2 FQNEAQ come from the germline V gene (reference sequence). V shed 6 bases and J 4 bases; nucleotides not matched to a gene: 8. The CDR3 spans 14 residues.

Details on this clone: It is likely a read error: a sequence one base away is far more abundant. This chain uses TRBV30 with TRBJ2-5, with TRBD2 identical over 10 bases. The CDR3 has 14 residues. CDR1 and CDR2 from the germline V gene are GTSNPN and SVGIG (reference sequence). The ends lost 4 bases at V and 5 bases at J; junction bases unmatched: 7. This CDR3 is CAWTSGSFRETQYF. The CDR3 region has the DNA TGTGCCTGGACTAGCGGGAGCTTTCGGGAGACCCAGTACTTC.

As DNA, the CDR3 is TGCGCCAGCAGCAGGGACAGTATGAACACTGAAGCTTTCTTT. Translated, it gives CASSRDSMNTEAFF. The genes are TRBV5-1 and TRBJ1-1, with 7 bases matching TRBD1. The CDR3 is 14 residues long. CDR1 SGHRS and CDR2 YFSETQ come from the germline V gene. V was clipped by 4 bases and J by 0 bases; unmatched bases: 3.

The chain couples TRBV20-1 to TRBJ2-7, with 8 bases that match TRBD1. Germline V gene lookup returns CDR1 DFQATT and CDR2 SNEGSKA (reference sequence). V was pared by 5 bases and J by 5 bases, with 2 bases of the junction left unmatched. The CDR3 length is 11 residues. The DNA for the CDR3 is TGCAGTGCTCTGGACAGGGACGAGCAGTACTTC. Translating gives CSALDRDEQYF.

The chain uses TRBV5-4 and TRBJ2-7; the D call may be TRBD1 or TRBD2 (5 bases each). This CDR3 comprises 14 residues. Trimming took off 1 base at V and 1 base at J, with 9 bases between the two ends. Per germline, CDR1 SGHNT and CDR2 YYREEE (reference sequence). This chain's CDR3 is CASSLMGVSYEQYF. CDR3 nucleotide sequence: TGTGCCAGCAGCTTGATGGGGGTTTCCTACGAGCAGTACTTC.

This chain connects TRBV28 to TRBJ1-5; 7 bases map to TRBD1. The CDR3 covers 15 residues. From germline, CDR1 is MDHEN and CDR2 SYDVKM. The J segment lost 4 bases and the V segment lost 6 bases, leaving 9 bases of the junction unmatched. For the CDR3, the DNA is TGTGCCAGCAGACCACTCCGGGACAGTAATCAGCCCCAGCATTTT. It translates to CASRPLRDSNQPQHF.

A word on this clone: Relative to the germline gene, one junction end is altered; a read error may explain this. The gene calls are TRBV10-3 and TRBJ1-5, with D unclear. The germline gives CDR1 ENHRY, CDR2 SYGVKD. This CDR3 has 15 amino acids. CDR3: CAISGETGINQPQHF. The DNA for the CDR3 is TGTGCCATTAGTGGGGAGACTGGGATAAATCAGCCCCAGCATTTT.

V is TRBV5-1 and J is TRBJ1-4; D uncertain. CDR1 is SGHRS, CDR2 YFSETQ, per germline. Trimming took off 0 bases at V and 5 bases at J, with 14 bases between the two ends. This CDR3 contains 16 residues. This CDR3 is CASSLDPRQSNEKLFF. The CDR3 region has the DNA TGCGCCAGCAGCTTGGACCCTCGGCAGTCCAATGAAAAACTGTTTTTT.

This clone was seen a few times. V is TRBV6-1 and J is TRBJ2-3, with 10 bases matching TRBD1. The CDR3 length is 15 residues. CDR1 and CDR2 from the germline V gene are MNHNS and SASEGT. V lost 6 bases and J lost 4; bases outside the gene matches: 7. As DNA, the CDR3 is TGTGCCAGCAGATCCTCCGGGACAGGGGCAGATACGCAGTATTTT. Its translation: CASRSSGTGADTQYF.

This clone was found a few times. The gene calls are TRBV28 and TRBJ1-4; D is undetermined. The CDR3 contains 13 residues. V dropped 8 bases and J dropped 5 bases, with 12 bases sitting between them. CDR1 MDHEN and CDR2 SYDVKM come from the germline V gene. The CDR3 loop reads CASLRGPNEKLFF. The CDR3 DNA is TGTGCCAGCCTCCGAGGGCCGAATGAAAAACTGTTTTTT.

This clone occurred a few times. The J gene is TRBJ2-7, the V gene TRBV5-1, with 10 bases that match TRBD2. The CDR3 consists of 16 residues. The V and J ends lost 1 base and 5 bases, in that order; junction bases with no gene match: 9. Germline V gives CDR1 SGHRS, CDR2 YFSETQ. The DNA of the CDR3 is TGCGCCAGCAGCTTGCAGGGTAGCGGGAGGATCGACGAGCAGTACTTC. Translation: CASSLQGSGRIDEQYF.

This clone was seen a single time. The chain is built from TRBV11-2 and TRBJ2-5; the match to TRBD2 covers 9 bases. This CDR3 has 16 amino acids. Trimming at V came to 4 bases and at J to 4 bases, leaving 10 bases not matched to a gene. CDR1 and CDR2 from the germline V gene are SGHAT and FQNNGV. Here the CDR3 reads CASSSSSSGIGETQYF. The CDR3 DNA is TGTGCCAGCAGCTCCTCGTCTAGCGGGATTGGAGAGACCCAGTACTTC.

The chain couples TRBV5-6 to TRBJ1-2; D gene ambiguous. The CDR3 has 14 amino acids. CDR1 is SGHDT, CDR2 YYEEEE, per germline. With 0 bases removed from V and 2 bases from J, the gap between germline ends came to 8 bases. Here the CDR3 DNA reads TGTGCCAGCAGCTTGGAGGGCCCAAACTATGGCTACACCTTC. Amino acids: CASSLEGPNYGYTF.

Concerning this clone itself: It may be a read error: a sequence one base away is much more abundant. The chain combines TRBV10-1 with TRBJ2-7; 13 nucleotides agree with TRBD2. The CDR3 contains 16 residues. CDR1 is WNHNN and CDR2 is SYGVQD in the germline V gene (reference sequence). The CDR3 loop reads CASGDWGTSGTHEQYF. CDR3 bases: TGCGCCAGCGGTGACTGGGGGACTAGCGGGACCCACGAGCAGTACTTC.

In this sample, this clone turned up once. The chain combines TRBV5-4 with TRBJ2-7, with D perhaps matching TRBD1 or TRBD2 (5 bases each). The CDR3 is 15 residues long. Germline lookup yields CDR1 SGHNT and CDR2 YYREEE (reference sequence). V was pared by 4 bases and J by 5 bases, with 19 bases between. The CDR3 region is CASSPGQGPYNEQYF. DNA of the CDR3: TGTGCCAGCAGCCCGGGGCAGGGTCCGTACAACGAGCAGTACTTC.

The chain has TRBV5-3 and TRBJ2-7, with TRBD2 matching over 8 bases. TRBV5-3 is recorded as an ORF, its role being uncertain. J gave up 5 bases and V 4 bases, and 8 bases lay outside the gene matches. The CDR3 spans 14 residues. CDR3 residues: CARSLGLALDEQYF. CDR3 nucleotide sequence: TGTGCCAGAAGCCTCGGACTAGCACTGGACGAGCAGTACTTC.

The sample holds many counts of this clone. A single base separates this from a much larger clone, so it may be a read error. The chain carries TRBV30 and TRBJ1-1; no reliable D call. Germline CDR1 GTSNPN, CDR2 SVGIG (reference sequence). V shed 5 bases and J shed 0 bases, with 10 bases lying between them. The CDR3 runs 13 residues. The CDR3 loop reads CAWEGNVNTEAFF. The DNA of the CDR3 is TGTGCCTGGGAGGGAAACGTGAACACTGAAGCTTTCTTT.

The chain has TRBV2 and TRBJ2-7, with TRBD2 identical over 10 bases. This CDR3 region has 12 residues. Germline V gene sequence: CDR1 SNHLY, CDR2 FYNNEI. With 6 bases clipped from V and 6 bases from J, the junction kept 2 bases outside the gene matches. The CDR3 DNA sequence: TGTGCCAGCAGAGGACTAGCGGTCGAGCAGTACTTC. Its translation is CASRGLAVEQYF.

V gene TRBV5-4 combines with J gene TRBJ2-7; D ambiguous. The germline V and J ends were trimmed by 3 bases and 6 bases, with 19 bases remaining between them. Germline V gives CDR1 SGHNT, CDR2 YYREEE (reference sequence). The CDR3 consists of 15 residues. CDR3: CASSSRTVLPLEQYF. In nucleotides, the CDR3 is TGTGCCAGCAGCTCACGGACCGTCCTGCCCCTCGAGCAGTACTTC.